The present TCR beta chain was sequenced within a study of identical twins. Broader study findings: The abundant beta clonotypes from cord blood had fewer insertions, and memory repertoires had none of this. Invariant MAIT and iNKT cells may have partly biased zero-insertion analyses.

The table lists this clonotype with a few counts. Its matching antigen is unknown. One junction end disagrees with the germline gene, perhaps due to a read error. A universal primer site arose from template switching, and cDNA bore unique molecular identifiers. Via MiXCR, TCRdb re-called the 5' RACE reads, giving one row per CDR3 protein. The table shows some 900,000 distinct CDR3 sequences, with 9% to 15% occurring only once. The CDR3 totals 14 residues. These sequences were also reported in another study, on yellow fever vaccine responses in identical twins.

The V and J genes are TRBV12-3 or TRBV12-4 and TRBJ1-4; the D is unclear. The TCR was taken from a woman in her late teens or twenties in good health. The sample consisted of PBMCs. The CDR3 is CASSFPGTNEKPFF. DNA of the CDR3: TGTGCCAGCAGTTTCCCGGGAACTAATGAAAAACCGTTTTTT.